One and the same sample provided the 16 T cell receptor beta chains below, sequenced in a study of tumor and adjacent non-tumor tissue in lung cancer. This sample's RNA came from whole unsorted tissue. The library came from three nested PCR rounds adapted from ARM-PCR protocols. TCRdb fed the multiplex PCR reads into MiXCR, producing one record per CDR3 protein. The sample yields fewer than 85,000 distinct CDR3 sequences, more than 70% seen once. The sample taken for sequencing was lung tumor tissue. The receptor source for this set is a man aged 55 to 70 with non-small cell lung cancer.

This clonotype was seen a single time. A much larger clonotype is one base distant, so this may be a read error. This chain's CDR3 is CRVAGGKYGYTF. The CDR3 DNA follows: TGCAGAGTTGCGGGCGGAAAATATGGCTACACCTTC. This chain joins TRBV29-1 and TRBJ1-2; D is undetermined. The CDR3 totals 12 residues. Germline V gene lookup returns CDR1 SQVTM and CDR2 ANQGSEA.

As to this clonotype: Since no conserved phenylalanine or tryptophan closes the CDR3, a read error is the likely cause. Because the CDR3's place on the DNA is in doubt, the DNA is left out and the CDR3 is given as listed by TCRdb. V and J are TRBV20-1 and TRBJ2-5; the table gives TRBD1 as D, unverified against the DNA. The V gene's germline CDR1 is DFQATT and CDR2 SNEGSKA (reference sequence). The CDR3 sequence runs 14 residues, both termini included. The CDR3 is CSTSRPQGRETQYS.

As concerns this clonotype: One end of the junction is discordant with germline, which a read error may explain. The chain is built from TRBV29-1 and TRBJ2-1, with D hard to call. CDR3 length equals 14 residues. Germline assignment: CDR1 SQVTM and CDR2 ANQGSEA. CDR3: CIVGLAGELAEQFF. In DNA form, the CDR3 reads TGCATCGTTGGATTAGCTGGAGAACTGGCTGAGCAGTTCTTC.

This clonotype was picked up one time. The CDR3 is CASSETYDGVSSYNEQFF. CDR3 coding DNA: TGTGCCAGCAGTGAAACTTACGACGGGGTGAGCTCCTACAATGAGCAGTTCTTC. The chain joins TRBV25-1 to TRBJ2-1; possible D gene TRBD2, 5 bases. The germline CDR1 and CDR2 sequences are MGHDK and SYGVNS. Trimming removed 2 bases from V and 0 bases from J, with 17 bases in between. The CDR3 sequence is 18 residues long.

With respect to this clonotype: The CDR3 does not end in the conserved phenylalanine or tryptophan, so this is likely a read error. V gene TRBV29-1 combines with J gene TRBJ2-2; D may correspond to TRBD1 or TRBD2 (5 bases each). Germline assignment: CDR1 SQVTM and CDR2 ANQGSEA. The germline V and J ends were trimmed by 7 bases and 4 bases, with 10 bases remaining between them. The length of the CDR3 is 12 residues. The CDR3 coding sequence is TGCAGCGATGAGAGGGGCACCGGGGAGCTGTTTTAT. It is translated as CSDERGTGELFY.

Comments on this clonotype: The germline gene is not matched at one end of the junction; a read error may be the cause. CDR3 region: CASSSSPIGYERYF. DNA of the CDR3: TGTGCCAGCAGTTCCAGTCCGATAGGTTACGAGCGGTACTTC. The chain uses TRBV6-6 and TRBJ2-7; D remains ambiguous. This CDR3 has 14 amino acids. Germline assignment: CDR1 MNHNY and CDR2 SVGAGI (reference sequence).

A word on this clonotype: One junction end does not reproduce the germline sequence, and a read error may be involved. The CDR3: CSVVPGTLYGYTF. The CDR3 nucleotides are TGCAGCGTTGTACCCGGGACCTTATATGGCTACACATTC. The V gene is TRBV29-1, the J gene TRBJ1-2, with TRBD1 as a possible D gene (5 bases). This CDR3 comprises 13 residues. CDR1 is SQVTM and CDR2 is ANQGSEA in the germline V gene.

Points on this clonotype: The junction does not match germline at one end; this may be a read error. The chain carries TRBV12-3 or TRBV12-4 and TRBJ2-2, with a weak D call TRBD2 (5 bases). The CDR3 length is 14 residues. Written as DNA, the CDR3 is TGTGCCAGCAGTTTAGGAACGAACACCGGGGAGCTGTATTTT. This encodes CASSLGTNTGELYF.

V gene TRBV12-3 or TRBV12-4 combines with J gene TRBJ2-1, with no clear D. The CDR3 length is 14 residues. Trimming took 3 bases from V and 8 from J, leaving 14 bases between them. The CDR3 here is CASSFGERAHEQFF. CDR3 DNA sequence: TGTGCCAGCAGTTTTGGCGAGAGAGCTCATGAGCAGTTCTTC.

About this clonotype: As the CDR3 is not closed by the conserved phenylalanine or tryptophan, this likely results from a read error. The V and J genes are TRBV10-3 and TRBJ1-6; D call uncertain. CDR3 size: 12 residues. Germline values: CDR1 ENHRY, CDR2 SYGVKD. The V gene lost 11 bases and the J gene lost 11 bases, with 16 bases spanning the gap. CDR3 amino acids: CAARGGDPPLHS. CDR3 nucleotide sequence: TGTGCCGCGCGGGGTGGCGATCCACCCCTCCACTCT.

The sample holds a few counts of this clonotype. The CDR3 sequence is CASKVLGVNQPQHF. For the CDR3, the DNA is TGTGCCAGTAAGGTCCTGGGGGTAAATCAGCCCCAGCATTTT. The rearrangement joins TRBV19 to TRBJ1-5, with D possibly matching TRBD1 (5 bases). V was clipped by 7 bases and J by 4 bases, with 14 bases between them. CDR1 and CDR2 (germline): LNHDA, SQIVND (reference sequence). CDR3 size: 14 residues.

A remark on this clonotype: The junction departs from germline at one end; a sequencing error may be responsible. The CDR3 spells CTSSYSISRERINEQFF. The CDR3 DNA sequence: TGTACCAGCAGTTACTCGATTTCGCGGGAGAGGATCAATGAGCAGTTCTTC. This chain joins TRBV6-5 and TRBJ2-1, with 7 bases fitting TRBD2. In germline, CDR1 is MNHEY, CDR2 SVGAGI. This CDR3 has 17 residues.

On this clonotype: At one of its ends the junction is not consistent with the germline gene, which may arise from a read error. This chain uses TRBV20-1 with TRBJ1-1; D possibly corresponds to TRBD1 (5 bases). The CDR3 is 12 amino acids. CDR1 is DFQATT and CDR2 is SNEGSKA in the germline V gene (reference sequence). The CDR3 DNA follows: TGCAGTGCCGAGTCGGGGCGCAATGAAGCTTACTTT. This codes for CSAESGRNEAYF.

About this clonotype itself: An end of the junction differs from the germline gene, which may be a read error. The rearrangement joins TRBV11-1 to TRBJ2-7, with 8 bases lining up with TRBD2. This CDR3 is 13 amino acids long. Germline CDR1 and CDR2: SGHAT and FQDESV (reference sequence). CDR3 nucleotides: TGTTCCAGCAGTCCCGGGTCGGGGGGGGAGCAGTACTTC. Translating it yields CSSSPGSGGEQYF.

As concerns this clonotype: Germline is not matched at one junction end, which may reflect a read error. The genes are TRBV6-6 and TRBJ2-7; no reliable D call. The CDR3 loop spans 15 amino acids. Germline V gene lookup returns CDR1 MNHNY and CDR2 SVGAGI (reference sequence). CDR3 nucleotides: TGTGCCTGCAGTTACCTTCAGCCCAATTCCTACGAGCACTACTTC. The encoded protein is CACSYLQPNSYEHYF.

Comment on this clonotype: At one boundary the junction diverges from the germline segment, which might be a read error. The chain links TRBV11-3 to TRBJ2-1; D is unresolved. The CDR3 contains 15 residues. Germline V gene data show CDR1 as SGHNT and CDR2 as YENEEA. The CDR3 bases are TGTGCCGGCAGCTCCGGGTCGCCGAAGGGTAGTGAGCAGTTCTTC. Protein product: CAGSSGSPKGSEQFF.